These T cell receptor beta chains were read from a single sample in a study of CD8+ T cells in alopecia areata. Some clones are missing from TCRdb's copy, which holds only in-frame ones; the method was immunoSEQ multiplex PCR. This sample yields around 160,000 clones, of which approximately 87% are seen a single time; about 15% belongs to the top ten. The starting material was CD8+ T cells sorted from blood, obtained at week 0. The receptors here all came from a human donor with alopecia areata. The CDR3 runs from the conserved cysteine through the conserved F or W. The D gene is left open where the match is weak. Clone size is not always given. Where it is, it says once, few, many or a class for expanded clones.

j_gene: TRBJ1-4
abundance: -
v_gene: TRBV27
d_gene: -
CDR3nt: TGTGCCAGCAGCGTCGTCGGGTTGGGAAATGAAAAACTGTTTTTT
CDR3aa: CASSVVGLGNEKLFF

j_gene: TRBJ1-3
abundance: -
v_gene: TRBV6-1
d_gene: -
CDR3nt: TGTGCCAGCAGTGAGCTAGAAACTGGAAACACCATATATTTT
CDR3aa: CASSELETGNTIYF

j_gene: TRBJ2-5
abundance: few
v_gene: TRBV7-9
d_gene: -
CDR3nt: TGTGCCAGCAGCCAAGACAGGTCTGGGGAGACCCAGTACTTC
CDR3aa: CASSQDRSGETQYF

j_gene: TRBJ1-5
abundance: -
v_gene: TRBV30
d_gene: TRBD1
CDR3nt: TGTGCCTGGAGTGGGGATGACAGGGGGCGAATGGATCAGCCCCAGCATTTT
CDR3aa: CAWSGDDRGRMDQPQHF

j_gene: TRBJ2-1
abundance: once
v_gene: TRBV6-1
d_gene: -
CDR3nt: TGTGCCAGCAGACAGACCGTGACCCGGGATGAGCAGTTCTTC
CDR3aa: CASRQTVTRDEQFF

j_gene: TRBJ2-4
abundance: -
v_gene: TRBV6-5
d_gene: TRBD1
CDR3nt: TGTGCCAGCAGAGGACAGGGGGCGACCAAAAACATTCAGTACTTC
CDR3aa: CASRGQGATKNIQYF

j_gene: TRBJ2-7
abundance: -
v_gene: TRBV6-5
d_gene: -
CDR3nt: TGTGCCAGCTGGTTCGGTTACGAGCAGTACTTC
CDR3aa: CASWFGYEQYF

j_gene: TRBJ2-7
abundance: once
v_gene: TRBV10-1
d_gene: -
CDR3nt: TGCGCCAGCAGCCGAGCAGGGAGTTCCTACGAGCAGTACTTC
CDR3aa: CASSRAGSSYEQYF

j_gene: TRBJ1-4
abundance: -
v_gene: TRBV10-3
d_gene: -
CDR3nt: TGTGCCATCAGTGAGTCGGACGGACCTAATGAAAAACTGTTTTTT
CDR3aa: CAISESDGPNEKLFF

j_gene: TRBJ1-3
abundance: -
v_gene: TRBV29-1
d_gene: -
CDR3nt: TGCAGCGTTTCCGACGTAAACTCTGGAAACACCATATATTTT
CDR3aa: CSVSDVNSGNTIYF

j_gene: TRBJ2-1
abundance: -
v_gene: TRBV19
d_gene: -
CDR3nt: TGTGCCAGTACCGTAGGGGCGGGACTCACCTACAATGAGCAGTTCTTC
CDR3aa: CASTVGAGLTYNEQFF

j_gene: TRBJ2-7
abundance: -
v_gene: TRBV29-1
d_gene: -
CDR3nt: TGCAGCGCTGCAGAGGGAACTTACGAGCAGTACTTC
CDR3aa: CSAAEGTYEQYF

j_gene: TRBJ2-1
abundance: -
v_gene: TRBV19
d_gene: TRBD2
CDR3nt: TGTGCCAGTAGTCTTACTAGCGGAACCTACAATGAGCAGTTCTTC
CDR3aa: CASSLTSGTYNEQFF

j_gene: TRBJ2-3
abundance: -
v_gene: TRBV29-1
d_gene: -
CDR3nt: TGCAGCGTCGAGTACAGGCTTAGCACAGATACGCAGTATTTT
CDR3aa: CSVEYRLSTDTQYF

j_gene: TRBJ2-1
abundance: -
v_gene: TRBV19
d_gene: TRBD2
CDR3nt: TGTGCCAGTAGTGCAACGTTAGCGGGAGGGCCTCGTAATGAGCAGTTCTTC
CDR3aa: CASSATLAGGPRNEQFF

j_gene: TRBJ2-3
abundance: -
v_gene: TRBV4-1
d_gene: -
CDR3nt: TGCGCCAGCAGCCAAGAAGATACGCAGTATTTT
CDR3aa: CASSQEDTQYF

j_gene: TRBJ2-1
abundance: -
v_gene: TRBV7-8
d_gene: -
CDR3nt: TGTGCCAGCAGCCCATCGGGGGCCTACAATGAGCAGTTCTTC
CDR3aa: CASSPSGAYNEQFF

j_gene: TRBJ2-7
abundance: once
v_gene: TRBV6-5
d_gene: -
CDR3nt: TGTGCCAGCAGTTGGGGTGACGTGGACGACTACGAGCAGTACTTC
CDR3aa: CASSWGDVDDYEQYF

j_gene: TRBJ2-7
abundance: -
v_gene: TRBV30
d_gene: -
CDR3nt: TGTGCCTGGAGGGCTGCGGCTATCTACGAGCAGTACTTC
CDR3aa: CAWRAAAIYEQYF

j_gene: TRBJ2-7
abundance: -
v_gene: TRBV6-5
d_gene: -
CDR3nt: TGTGCCAGCACTTCGTCCTCCTACGAGCAGTACTTC
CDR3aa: CASTSSSYEQYF

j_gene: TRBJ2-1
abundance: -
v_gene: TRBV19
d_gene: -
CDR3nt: TGTGCCAGTAGTATCGAACTAGGATACAATGAGCAGTTCTTC
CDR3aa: CASSIELGYNEQFF

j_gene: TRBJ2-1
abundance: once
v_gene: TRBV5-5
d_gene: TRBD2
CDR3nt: TGTGCCAGCAGCCCTAGCGGACAAGAGGACAATGAGCAGTTCTTC
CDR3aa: CASSPSGQEDNEQFF

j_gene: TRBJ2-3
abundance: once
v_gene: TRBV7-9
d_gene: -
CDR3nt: TGTGCCAGCAGCTTGGACTGGGACAACACAGATACGCAGTATTTT
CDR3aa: CASSLDWDNTDTQYF

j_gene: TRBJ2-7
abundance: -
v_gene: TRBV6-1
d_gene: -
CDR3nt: TGTGCCAGCAGTGCAAAGTCTCTCGACACCTCCTACGAGCAGTACTTC
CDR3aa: CASSAKSLDTSYEQYF

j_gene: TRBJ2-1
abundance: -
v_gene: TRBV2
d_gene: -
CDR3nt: TGTGCCAGTGGACTACATCCCAGTGAGCAGTTCTTC
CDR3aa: CASGLHPSEQFF

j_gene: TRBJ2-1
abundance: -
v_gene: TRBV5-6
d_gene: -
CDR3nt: TGTGCCAGCAGCCCACCCGACGGGGAGACCTACAATGAGCAGTTCTTC
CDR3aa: CASSPPDGETYNEQFF

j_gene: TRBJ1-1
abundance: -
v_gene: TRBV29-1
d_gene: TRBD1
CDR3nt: TGCAGCGGACGCCGAGGGACAGAAGAAGCTTTCTTT
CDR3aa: CSGRRGTEEAFF

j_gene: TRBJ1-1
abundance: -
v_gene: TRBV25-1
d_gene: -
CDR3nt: TGTGCCAGCAGTGAGCTGAACACTGAAGCTTTCTTT
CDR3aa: CASSELNTEAFF

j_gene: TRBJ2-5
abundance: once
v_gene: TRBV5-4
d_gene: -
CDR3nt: TGTGCCAGCAGCCTACAGGGAGGGGGAGAGACCCAGTACTTC
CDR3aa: CASSLQGGGETQYF

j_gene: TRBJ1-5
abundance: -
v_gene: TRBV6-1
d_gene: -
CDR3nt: TGTGCCAGCAGTGAATCAGGGGGCAATCAGCCCCAGCATTTT
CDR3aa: CASSESGGNQPQHF

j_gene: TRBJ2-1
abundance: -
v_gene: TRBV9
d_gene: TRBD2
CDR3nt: TGTGCCAGCAGCGTAGTTCCTAGCGGGTCCTACAATGAGCAGTTCTTC
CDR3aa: CASSVVPSGSYNEQFF

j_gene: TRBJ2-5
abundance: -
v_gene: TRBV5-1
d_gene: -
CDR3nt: TGCGCCAGCAGCTTGTGGCTCGGGACATATCAAGAGACCCAGTACTTC
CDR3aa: CASSLWLGTYQETQYF

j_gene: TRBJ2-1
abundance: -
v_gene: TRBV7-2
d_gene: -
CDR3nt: TGTGCCAGCAGCTTAGGTAGTTACAATGAGCAGTTCTTC
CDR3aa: CASSLGSYNEQFF

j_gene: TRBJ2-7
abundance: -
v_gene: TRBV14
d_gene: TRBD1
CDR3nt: TGTGCCAGCAGCCAAGAACCCAGGGGGCCATACGAGCAGTACTTC
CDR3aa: CASSQEPRGPYEQYF

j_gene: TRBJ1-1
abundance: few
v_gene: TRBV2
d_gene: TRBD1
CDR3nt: TGTGCCAGCATACCGGACAGGGGGCCGGTCACTGAAGCTTTCTTT
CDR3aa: CASIPDRGPVTEAFF

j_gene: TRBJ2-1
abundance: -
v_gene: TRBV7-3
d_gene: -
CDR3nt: TGTGCCAGCAGCTCTTCCGGACTACCGAATGAGCAGTTCTTC
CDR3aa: CASSSSGLPNEQFF